This T cell receptor beta chain originates from a study of Ad26.COV2.S vaccination and SARS-CoV-2 variants (dated by TCRdb to 2020 to 2023). Background on the whole study: Donors in the vaccine arm were drawn from COV1001, a phase I-IIa trial of Ad26.COV2.S in healthy adults that was multicentre, randomized, double-blind and placebo-controlled. Trial participants were randomized into five groups of five, in which low-dose or high-dose Ad26.COV2.S was given once or twice, or placebo was given on both occasions. TCRbeta repertoire sequencing served as the tool for gauging how specific and how broad the SARS-CoV-2-reactive T cell receptors were following Ad26.COV2.S vaccination. Investigators remained blinded to trial group allocation during experiments and outcome assessment. The TCR-sequenced set comprised around 30 samples: about 19 Ad26.COV2.S vaccine recipients, 5 placebo recipients and 8 SARS-CoV-2 convalescent individuals. Dosing of Ad26.COV2.S was intramuscular, at either 5x10^10 or 1x10^11 viral particles, delivered as one shot or as two shots spaced 56 days apart. Results and caveats for the whole study, not just this receptor: Comparing responses between vaccine doses or regimens was not something the study was powered to do. According to the authors, total T cell responses may have been underestimated by the TCR breadth and depth analyses. Substantial breadth of spike-specific CD8+ and CD4+ T cell responses was reported after vaccination. Higher spike-specific TCR breadth was observed in Ad26.COV2.S recipients than in placebo recipients (P = 0.0014). Non-spike TCR breadth was comparable between vaccine and placebo recipients, consistent with the vaccine containing only spike.

The sample's treatment or condition label, in plain terms: around 19 received Ad26.COV2.S at low or high dose, single or two shots; roughly 5 received placebo; per-sample allocation not given. Repertoires of vaccine and placebo recipients were sequenced from samples taken on day 63 after the first injection. In Cohort 1b, 25 adults aged 18-55 years were enrolled at a single site in Boston, USA, between 29 July and 7 August 2020. As a vaccine, Ad26.COV2.S was a replication-incompetent adenovirus type 26 vector that expressed a prefusion-stabilized SARS-CoV-2 spike protein derived from the original Wuhan strain. Concerning this clone itself: No antigen is known for it. Per-base qualities were not stored, and no clone one base away is much larger.

The immunoSEQ Assay was the method used to sequence TCRbeta CDR3 regions. After extraction, genomic DNA underwent amplification by bias-controlled multiplex PCR, followed by high-throughput sequencing. In the paper's pipeline: Collapsing and filtering of sequences were performed to quantify the absolute abundance of each unique TCRbeta CDR3 region. Usable DNA was measured by amplifying reference genes present in all nucleated cells, and TCRbeta template counts were normalized to that usable DNA to estimate T cell fraction. Repertoire TCRs were annotated as SARS-CoV-2-specific by exact matching of V gene, CDR3 amino acid sequence and J gene to a known reactive TCR set. The reference SARS-CoV-2 TCR set was derived from MIRA and filtered for enrichment in COVID-19-positive ImmuneCODE repertoires, a step that removed public or cross-reactive TCRs. Drawing on the MIRA antigens, annotated TCRs were analysed further at the level of specific ORF or position within ORF. Breadth was defined as the number of annotated unique rearrangements divided by the total number of unique productive rearrangements, and depth was defined as the summed frequency of the annotated unique rearrangements. Two-sided Wilcoxon rank-sum tests were used to compare TCR breadth between groups. TCRdb's version of the immuneACCESS table is confined to in-frame rearrangements and falls short of the full clone set. An unresolved V gene accounts for under half of the shortfall where checked; the remainder is of unknown origin. D and trimming come from the DNA, and the V and J calls and clone size come from that table. Here the sample has hundreds of thousands of clones; about 88% occur a single time. Around a tenth of the sample is held by the ten biggest clonotypes.

At the junction V is shortened by 6 bases and J by 2 bases, with 11 bases in between. CDR1 and CDR2, per the germline V gene (reference sequence), are LNHDA and SQIVND. The CDR3 measures 14 amino acids from cysteine to phenylalanine. Just the 42-base CDR3 DNA is kept, in frame starting at base 1. The chain is made from TRBV19 and TRBJ1-5; the best D guess is TRBD1, with 5 bases matching. The sequenced sample was peripheral blood, obtained in a trial of Ad26.COV2.S vaccine versus placebo. This sequence was found in a person aged 18 to 59 who received the Ad26.COV2.S COVID-19 vaccine or a placebo. The bases are TGTGCCAGTAGGAGACTGGGGGGCAATCAGCCCCAGCATTTT. Translated, this is CASRRLGGNQPQHF.